This T cell receptor (beta chain) appears in the sequencing data of a study of vaccination and CD4 T cells after COVID-19. Study results and caveats: The appearance of a median about 88% of reactive clones in convalescent patients occurred only post-vaccination.

Germline V gene lookup returns CDR1 DFQATT and CDR2 SNEGSKA (reference sequence). This CDR3 has 15 residues. The ends were cut back, 1 base at V and 8 bases at J, with 15 bases in the middle. Once obtained from cultured CD4+ T cells, the DNA was sequenced using the Oncomine TCR Beta short-read assay. The template was genomic DNA from cultured CD4+ T cells. MiXCR, applied by TCRdb to the PCR reads, yields one record per CDR3 protein. The sample has approximately 9,800 distinct CDR3 sequences, less than 55% seen once. The treatment: roughly ten-day PBMC culture with coronavirus spike peptide pools or control peptides (ViraFEST assay). Those CD4+ T cells from the unexposed donor predate the COVID-19 pandemic (2011-2018). For ViraFEST, peptide pools expanded antigen-specific T cells, after which the TCRs were sequenced. Fresh replacement IL-2 medium substituted for half the medium on days 3 and 7. Upon completion of under twelve days of culture, CD4+ T cells were isolated via negative selection.

Comments on this clonotype: No antigen is known for it.

The sequencing sample was made of CD4+ T cells from blood, cultured in vitro. The V call is TRBV20-1, the J call TRBJ1-6, with D perhaps matching TRBD1 (6 bases). The origin of this receptor is a human donor in good health. In DNA form, the CDR3 reads TGCAGTGCTAGAGTTCAGGGGACGGGTGATTCACCCCTCCACTTT. As protein: CSARVQGTGDSPLHF.